This T cell receptor beta chain was sequenced for a study of T cell changes during pregnancy in multiple sclerosis (dated by TCRdb to about 2019). About the investigation overall: The study looked at changes in the T cell repertoire across pregnancy in women with multiple sclerosis.

From the cysteine up to the phenylalanine, the CDR3 has a length of 13 residues. Only the CDR3 DNA stays, 39 bases, in frame from base 1. Sequences SEHNR (CDR1) and FQNEAQ (CDR2) are obtained from the germline V gene (reference sequence). Cut back by 5 bases and 8 bases, the V and J ends lie 12 bases apart. A word on this clone: Its antigen target is currently unknown. Base qualities were left out, and no much larger clone turns up one base away.

The method was the immunoSEQ multiplex PCR assay. The clones in this table, taken by TCRdb from immuneACCESS, are in-frame only. Not every clone is retained; where verified, under half of the shortfall comes from an unresolved V gene, and the cause of the rest is unknown. The sample records 70,000 to 90,000 clones, approximately 92% of which are singletons. The biggest ten clones account for less than 0.85% of the sample. The sample consisted of peripheral blood, taken in the second trimester of pregnancy. The V and J segments used are TRBV7-9 and TRBJ1-4, with a tentative D gene TRBD1 over 6 matching bases. The sequence was obtained from a female donor in good health, enrolled as a control in a pregnancy study. The CDR3 region has the sequence CASSLNRGEKLFF. The DNA reads TGTGCCAGCAGCCTTAATAGGGGGGAAAAACTGTTTTTT.